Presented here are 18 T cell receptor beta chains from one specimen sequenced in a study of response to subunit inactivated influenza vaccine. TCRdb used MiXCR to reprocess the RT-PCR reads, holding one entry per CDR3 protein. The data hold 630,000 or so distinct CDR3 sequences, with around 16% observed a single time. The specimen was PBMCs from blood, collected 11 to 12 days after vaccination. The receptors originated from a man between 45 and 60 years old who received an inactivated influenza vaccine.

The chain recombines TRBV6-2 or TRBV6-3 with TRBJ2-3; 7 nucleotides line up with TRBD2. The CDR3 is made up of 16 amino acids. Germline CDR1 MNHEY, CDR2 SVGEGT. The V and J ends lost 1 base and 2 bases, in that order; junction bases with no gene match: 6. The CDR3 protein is CASSYLASGDTDTQYF. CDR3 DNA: TGTGCCAGCAGTTACTTGGCTAGCGGAGACACAGATACGCAGTATTTT.

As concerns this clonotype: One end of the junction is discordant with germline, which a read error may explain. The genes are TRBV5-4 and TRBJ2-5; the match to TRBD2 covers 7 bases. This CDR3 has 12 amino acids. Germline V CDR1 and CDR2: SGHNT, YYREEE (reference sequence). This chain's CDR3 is CGSGAQGETQYF. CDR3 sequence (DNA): TGTGGCAGCGGGGCTCAGGGAGAGACCCAGTACTTC.

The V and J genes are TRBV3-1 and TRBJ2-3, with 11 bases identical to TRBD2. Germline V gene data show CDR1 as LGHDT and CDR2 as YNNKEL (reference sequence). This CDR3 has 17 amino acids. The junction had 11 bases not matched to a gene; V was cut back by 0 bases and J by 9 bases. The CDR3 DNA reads TGTGCCAGCAGCCAAGAAGTTAGCGGGGGGGTAGACCCGACGCAGTATTTT. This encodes CASSQEVSGGVDPTQYF.

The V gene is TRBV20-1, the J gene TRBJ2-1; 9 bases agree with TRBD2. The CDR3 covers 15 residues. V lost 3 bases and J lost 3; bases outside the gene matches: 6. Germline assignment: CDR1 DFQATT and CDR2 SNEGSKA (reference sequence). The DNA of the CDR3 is TGCAGTGCTAGTCCCGGTAGCGGGAGCTACAATGAGCAGTTCTTC. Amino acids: CSASPGSGSYNEQFF.

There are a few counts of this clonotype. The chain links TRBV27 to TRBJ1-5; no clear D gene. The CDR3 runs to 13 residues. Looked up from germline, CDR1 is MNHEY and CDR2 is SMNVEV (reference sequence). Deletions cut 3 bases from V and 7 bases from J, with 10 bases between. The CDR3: CASSLASQQPQHF. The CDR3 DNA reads TGTGCCAGCAGTTTGGCCTCCCAACAGCCCCAGCATTTT.

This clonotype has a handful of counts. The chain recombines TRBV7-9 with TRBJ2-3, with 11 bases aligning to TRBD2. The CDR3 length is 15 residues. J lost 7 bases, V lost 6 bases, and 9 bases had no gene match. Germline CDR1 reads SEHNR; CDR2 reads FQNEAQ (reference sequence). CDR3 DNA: TGTGCCAGCAGGCAAACTAGCGGGAGTCGGTATACGCAGTATTTT. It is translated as CASRQTSGSRYTQYF.

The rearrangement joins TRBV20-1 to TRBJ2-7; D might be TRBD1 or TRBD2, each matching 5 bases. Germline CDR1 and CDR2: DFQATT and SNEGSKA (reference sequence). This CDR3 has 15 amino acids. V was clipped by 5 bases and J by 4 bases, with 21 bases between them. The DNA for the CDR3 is TGCAGTGCTCCAAACCCGGGGCAGTTAAAATACGAGCAGTACTTC. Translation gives CSAPNPGQLKYEQYF.

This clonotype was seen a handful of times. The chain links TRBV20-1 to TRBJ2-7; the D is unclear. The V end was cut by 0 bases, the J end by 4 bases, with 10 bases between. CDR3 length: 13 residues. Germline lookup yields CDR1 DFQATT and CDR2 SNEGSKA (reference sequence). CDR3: CSARDPAFYEQYF. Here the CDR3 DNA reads TGCAGTGCTAGAGATCCGGCCTTTTACGAGCAGTACTTC.

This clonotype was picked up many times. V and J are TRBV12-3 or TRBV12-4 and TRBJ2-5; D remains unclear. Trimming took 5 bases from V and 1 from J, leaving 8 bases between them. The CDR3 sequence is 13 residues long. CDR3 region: CASSQRGQETQYF. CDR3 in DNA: TGTGCCAGCAGTCAAAGAGGCCAAGAGACCCAGTACTTC.

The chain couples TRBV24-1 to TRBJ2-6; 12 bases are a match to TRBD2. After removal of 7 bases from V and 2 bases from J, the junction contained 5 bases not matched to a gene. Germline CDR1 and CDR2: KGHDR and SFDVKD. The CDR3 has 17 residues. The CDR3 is CATRGASGGAGANVLTF. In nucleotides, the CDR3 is TGTGCCACCAGGGGCGCTAGCGGGGGGGCTGGGGCCAACGTCCTGACTTTC.

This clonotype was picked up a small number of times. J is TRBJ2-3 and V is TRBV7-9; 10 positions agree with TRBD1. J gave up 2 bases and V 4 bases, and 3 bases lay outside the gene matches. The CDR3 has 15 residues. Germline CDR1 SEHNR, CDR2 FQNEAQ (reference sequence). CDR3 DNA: TGTGCCAGCAGCTCTGGGACAGGGGTCACAGATACGCAGTATTTT. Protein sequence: CASSSGTGVTDTQYF.

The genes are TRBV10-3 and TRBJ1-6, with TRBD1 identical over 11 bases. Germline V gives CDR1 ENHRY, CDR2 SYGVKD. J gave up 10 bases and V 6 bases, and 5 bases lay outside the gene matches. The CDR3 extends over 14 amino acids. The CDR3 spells CAIRRGQGGSPLHF. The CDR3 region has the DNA TGTGCCATCAGAAGGGGACAGGGGGGATCACCCCTCCACTTT.

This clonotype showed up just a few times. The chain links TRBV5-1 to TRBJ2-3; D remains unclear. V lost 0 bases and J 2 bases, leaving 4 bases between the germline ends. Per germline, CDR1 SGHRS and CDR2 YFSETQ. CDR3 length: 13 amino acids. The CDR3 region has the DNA TGCGCCAGCAGCTTGGTAATCACAGATACGCAGTATTTT. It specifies CASSLVITDTQYF.

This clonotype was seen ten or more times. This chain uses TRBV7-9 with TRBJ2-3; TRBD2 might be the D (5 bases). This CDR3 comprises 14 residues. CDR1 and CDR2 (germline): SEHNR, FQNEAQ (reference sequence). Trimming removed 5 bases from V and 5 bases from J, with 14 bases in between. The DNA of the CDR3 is TGTGCCAGCAGCCTTTTATCGGCGGGAGATACGCAGTATTTT. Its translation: CASSLLSAGDTQYF.

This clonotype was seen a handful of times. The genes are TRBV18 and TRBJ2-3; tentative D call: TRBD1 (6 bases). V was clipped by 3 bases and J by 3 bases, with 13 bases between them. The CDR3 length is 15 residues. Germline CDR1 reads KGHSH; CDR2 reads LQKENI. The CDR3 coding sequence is TGTGCCAGCTCACCCATGAGGGGACAAACAGATACGCAGTATTTT. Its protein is CASSPMRGQTDTQYF.

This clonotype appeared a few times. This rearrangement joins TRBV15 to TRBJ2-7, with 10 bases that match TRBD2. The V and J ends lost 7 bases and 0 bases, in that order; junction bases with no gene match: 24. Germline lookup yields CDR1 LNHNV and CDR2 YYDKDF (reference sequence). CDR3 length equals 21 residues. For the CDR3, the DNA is TGTGCCACCACCAAAGGGTTGGCTAGCGGGAGTCAGTCGATCCGCTCCTACGAGCAGTACTTC. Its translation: CATTKGLASGSQSIRSYEQYF.

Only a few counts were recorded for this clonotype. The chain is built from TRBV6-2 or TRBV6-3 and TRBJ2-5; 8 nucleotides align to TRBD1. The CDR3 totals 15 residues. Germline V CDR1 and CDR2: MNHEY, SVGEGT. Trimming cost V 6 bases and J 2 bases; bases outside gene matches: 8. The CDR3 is CASSLIGTGQETQYF. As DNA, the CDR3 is TGTGCCAGCAGCTTAATTGGGACAGGACAAGAGACCCAGTACTTC.

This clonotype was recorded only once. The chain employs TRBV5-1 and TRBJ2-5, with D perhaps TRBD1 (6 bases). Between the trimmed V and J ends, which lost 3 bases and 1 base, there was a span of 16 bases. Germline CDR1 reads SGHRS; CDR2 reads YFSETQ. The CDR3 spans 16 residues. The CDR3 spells CASSSGTWLFQETQYF. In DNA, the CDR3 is TGCGCCAGCAGCTCCGGGACATGGTTGTTCCAAGAGACCCAGTACTTC.